The 28 T cell receptor beta chains below all came from one sample that was sequenced in a study of CD8+CD57+ T cells in acquired aplastic anemia. According to the study, genomic DNA was the template for TCR beta VDJ and CDR3 profiling. Each CDR3 protein gets one entry after TCRdb re-called the reads with MiXCR. Found here are more than 40,000 distinct CDR3 sequences, around 73% of them singletons; the top ten hold about a third. Input material: sorted CD4+, CD8+, or CD8+CD57+ T cells (not recorded which) from PBMCs. The source of these receptors is a human donor in good health, serving as a control.

In this sample, this clonotype turned up once. The V and J genes are TRBV24-1 and TRBJ2-1, with 7 bases identical to TRBD1. Germline lookup yields CDR1 KGHDR and CDR2 SFDVKD. Germline trimming cut 4 bases from V and 5 bases from J; bases unmatched to any gene: 10. The CDR3 runs to 16 residues. CDR3 sequence reads: CATSDNDRVANNEQFF. CDR3 nucleotide sequence: TGTGCCACCAGTGACAACGACAGGGTCGCAAACAATGAGCAGTTCTTC.

The gene calls are TRBV19 and TRBJ2-1; the D is unclear. V was pared by 3 bases and J by 1 base, with 4 bases between. CDR1 and CDR2 (germline): LNHDA, SQIVND (reference sequence). The CDR3 is 13 amino acids. The CDR3 spells CASSISSYNEQFF. In DNA, the CDR3 is TGTGCCAGTAGTATTTCTTCCTACAATGAGCAGTTCTTC.

This clonotype was seen a handful of times. This rearrangement joins TRBV25-1 to TRBJ1-2, with D possibly matching TRBD1 (5 bases). The CDR3 extends over 15 amino acids. Per the germline V gene, CDR1 is MGHDK and CDR2 is SYGVNS. The V end was cut by 3 bases, the J end by 8 bases, with 19 bases between. CDR3 nucleotides: TGTGCCAGCAGTGATTTAGGGACTGTCTCGGGCGGCTACACCTTC. It encodes CASSDLGTVSGGYTF.

Comments on this clonotype: Mismatch with germline at one junction end may stem from a read error. V gene TRBV7-7 combines with J gene TRBJ2-3; no firm D call. CDR3 length equals 13 residues. Germline V gene lookup returns CDR1 SSHAT and CDR2 FNYEAQ (reference sequence). The CDR3 DNA is TGTGCTAGCAGCTTAGTCTGGGCAGATACGCAGTATTTT. Translation: CASSLVWADTQYF.

The chain joins TRBV20-1 to TRBJ1-6, with 7 bases matching TRBD1. Germline V gene data show CDR1 as DFQATT and CDR2 as SNEGSKA (reference sequence). V gave up 3 bases and J gave up 3 bases; unmatched junction bases: 11. This CDR3 is 17 amino acids long. The CDR3 sequence is CSASGRDSQGYNSPLHF. As DNA, the CDR3 is TGCAGTGCTAGTGGAAGGGACAGTCAGGGCTATAATTCACCCCTCCACTTT.

The V call is TRBV2, the J call TRBJ2-1, with 12 positions matching TRBD2. This CDR3 is 15 amino acids long. Germline lookup yields CDR1 SNHLY and CDR2 FYNNEI. After removal of 6 bases from V and 4 bases from J, the junction contained 4 bases not matched to a gene. The CDR3 sequence: CASSAGLAGYNEQFF. The DNA for the CDR3 is TGTGCCAGCAGCGCCGGACTAGCGGGATACAATGAGCAGTTCTTC.

This clonotype was observed many times. V is TRBV7-9 and J is TRBJ1-4; the D is unclear. The CDR3 has 13 residues. The V and J ends lost 3 bases and 5 bases respectively, with 7 bases between them. Per the germline V gene, CDR1 is SEHNR and CDR2 is FQNEAQ (reference sequence). CDR3 loop: CASSFGRNEKLFF. CDR3 nucleotides: TGTGCCAGCAGCTTTGGACGAAATGAAAAACTGTTTTTT.

The chain combines TRBV19 with TRBJ2-1; 10 positions match TRBD2. This CDR3 comprises 16 residues. Unmatched junction bases numbered 8, after V lost 1 base and J lost 8 bases. Germline V gene lookup returns CDR1 LNHDA and CDR2 SQIVND (reference sequence). The CDR3 protein is CASSIVERGGLDEQFF. The CDR3 DNA follows: TGTGCCAGTAGTATAGTTGAGCGGGGGGGCCTTGATGAGCAGTTCTTC.

The chain employs TRBV10-2 and TRBJ2-1, with 9 bases lining up with TRBD2. The germline V gene encodes CDR1 WSHSY and CDR2 SAAADI. V shed 5 bases and J 7 bases; nucleotides not matched to a gene: 6. The CDR3 is 14 residues long. DNA of the CDR3: TGCGCCAGCAGTTCCGCGGGAGGGGGAAATGAGCAGTTCTTC. This encodes CASSSAGGGNEQFF.

The chain is built from TRBV15 and TRBJ2-3; 8 bases map to TRBD1. Trimming took 3 bases from V and 3 from J; bases not matched to a gene: 5. CDR3 size: 15 residues. From germline, CDR1 is LNHNV and CDR2 YYDKDF (reference sequence). CDR3 nucleotides: TGTGCCACCAGCAGGAGTCGGGACAGGACAGATACGCAGTATTTT. Its protein is CATSRSRDRTDTQYF.

V and J are TRBV6-1 and TRBJ1-2; D not certain. Germline-derived CDR1 and CDR2 are MNHNS and SASEGT. The CDR3 consists of 14 residues. V was cut by 3 bases and J by 3 bases, with 11 bases left in between. For the CDR3, the DNA is TGTGCCAGCAGTGAGTCGCCGGACCACTATGGCTACACCTTC. Protein sequence: CASSESPDHYGYTF.

This clonotype showed up just a few times. The chain employs TRBV29-1 and TRBJ2-1, with a weak D call TRBD2 (5 bases). The CDR3 runs to 12 residues. The V end lost 3 bases, the J end lost 4 bases, and 7 bases lay between the germline ends. Per the germline V gene, CDR1 is SQVTM and CDR2 is ANQGSEA. The CDR3 DNA sequence: TGCAGCGTTGAGGGAGCGTACAATGAGCAGTTCTTC. This translates into CSVEGAYNEQFF.

The DNA for the CDR3 is TGTGCCAGCAGCGAACCCGGGACTAGCGGGAGAGTTGAGACCCAGTACTTC. Translated: CASSEPGTSGRVETQYF. The V gene is TRBV11-1, the J gene TRBJ2-5, with 14 bases lining up with TRBD2. The V gene end was trimmed by 5 bases and the J gene end by 5 bases; junction bases not matched to a gene: 10. CDR1 and CDR2 (germline): SGHAT, FQDESV (reference sequence). CDR3 size: 17 residues.

The V and J genes are TRBV7-9 and TRBJ2-7, with 10 bases fitting TRBD1. This CDR3 comprises 14 residues. The V gene's germline CDR1 is SEHNR and CDR2 FQNEAQ (reference sequence). J lost 3 bases, V lost 5 bases, and 4 bases had no gene match. CDR3 protein: CASSPGQGNYEQYF. The CDR3 bases are TGTGCCAGCAGCCCGGGACAGGGGAACTACGAGCAGTACTTC. The whole variable domain, filled in from reference TRBV7-9 and TRBJ2-7, reads DTGVSQNPRHKITKRGQNVTFRCDPISEHNRLYWYRQTLGQGPEFLTYFQNEAQLEKSRLLSDRFSAERPKGSFSTLEIQRTEQGDSAMYLCASSPGQGNYEQYFGPGTRLTVT.

V and J are TRBV2 and TRBJ2-7, with D uncertain. The V gene's germline CDR1 is SNHLY and CDR2 FYNNEI. CDR3 length: 12 residues. The V end lost 5 bases, the J end lost 2 bases, and 7 bases lay between the germline ends. CDR3 sequence reads: CASSQQPYEQYF. DNA for the CDR3: TGTGCCAGCAGTCAACAGCCCTACGAGCAGTACTTC.

The rearrangement joins TRBV9 to TRBJ1-4; the match to TRBD1 covers 8 bases. Trimming took 9 bases from V and 6 from J; bases not matched to a gene: 16. The germline gives CDR1 SGDLS, CDR2 YYNGEE. The CDR3 spans 16 residues. The CDR3 nucleotides read TGTGCCAACTGCCAGGGGGCGCTTTGGGGAGATGAAAAACTGTTTTTT. This codes for CANCQGALWGDEKLFF. Full variable domain (missing parts from reference TRBV9 and TRBJ1-4): DSGVTQTPKHLITATGQRVTLRCSPRSGDLSVYWYQQSLDQGLQFLIQYYNGEERAKGNILERFSAQQFPDLHSELNLSSLELGDSALYFCANCQGALWGDEKLFFGSGTQLSVL.

The table lists this clonotype with a count of one. V is TRBV11-2 and J is TRBJ1-5; D is unclear. Per the germline V gene, CDR1 is SGHAT and CDR2 is FQNNGV. Trimming shortened V by 5 bases and J by 2 bases, and 19 bases separated the two germline ends. The CDR3 has 17 residues. CDR3 residues: CASSAQGGVGGNQPQHF. The CDR3 bases are TGTGCCAGCAGCGCCCAAGGTGGGGTTGGGGGCAATCAGCCCCAGCATTTT.

CDR3 protein: CSVEEEGAGEKLFF. CDR3 bases: TGCAGCGTTGAAGAAGAAGGGGCGGGGGAAAAACTGTTTTTT. The chain employs TRBV29-1 and TRBJ1-4, with D perhaps matching TRBD1 (5 bases). The germline V gene has CDR1 SQVTM and CDR2 ANQGSEA. V was trimmed by 0 bases and J by 8 bases, leaving 13 bases between them. The CDR3 is 14 residues long.

V and J are TRBV19 and TRBJ1-2; 9 nucleotides agree with TRBD1. This CDR3 contains 15 residues. Germline CDR1 LNHDA, CDR2 SQIVND (reference sequence). The junction had 7 bases not matched to a gene; V was cut back by 2 bases and J by 6 bases. The CDR3 loop is CASSIFGTGMDGYTF. The CDR3 region has the DNA TGTGCCAGTAGTATATTCGGGACAGGGATGGATGGCTACACCTTC.

This clonotype is a singleton in its sample. The chain employs TRBV20-1 and TRBJ2-7; 9 positions agree with TRBD2. There are 14 residues in the CDR3. The germline V gene encodes CDR1 DFQATT and CDR2 SNEGSKA (reference sequence). The V and J ends lost 0 bases and 3 bases, in that order; junction bases with no gene match: 3. The CDR3 spells CSARDISGSYEQYF. The CDR3 nucleotides are TGCAGTGCTAGAGATATTAGCGGGAGCTACGAGCAGTACTTC.

The J gene is TRBJ1-5, the V gene TRBV5-5; TRBD1 might be the D (5 bases). CDR1 is SGHKS, CDR2 YYEKEE, per germline (reference sequence). The V gene lost 0 bases and the J gene lost 2 bases, with 9 bases spanning the gap. CDR3 length: 15 amino acids. CDR3 loop: CASSLAWGGNQPQHF. The CDR3 DNA sequence: TGTGCCAGCAGCTTGGCTTGGGGGGGCAATCAGCCCCAGCATTTT.

The J gene is TRBJ1-2, the V gene TRBV2; a weak D match, TRBD1 (6 bases). The CDR3 covers 13 residues. Trimming left V 6 bases short and J 5 bases short, with 13 bases between. CDR1 and CDR2 from the germline V gene are SNHLY and FYNNEI. Written as DNA, the CDR3 is TGTGCCAGCAGCAGACAGGCCCGTTATGGCTACACCTTC. Encoded protein: CASSRQARYGYTF. Combining the CDR3 with reference TRBV2 and TRBJ1-2 gives the whole variable domain EPEVTQTPSHQVTQMGQEVILRCVPISNHLYFYWYRQILGQKVEFLVSFYNNEISEKSEIFDDQFSVERPDGSNFTLKIRSTKLEDSAMYFCASSRQARYGYTFGSGTRLTVV.

This clonotype is medium-sized (0.01 to 0.1%) within its sample. The rearrangement joins TRBV2 to TRBJ1-2; D perhaps matches TRBD1 (5 bases). Between the trimmed V and J ends, which lost 7 bases and 8 bases, there was a span of 14 bases. This CDR3 region has 12 residues. Germline-derived CDR1 and CDR2 are SNHLY and FYNNEI. Here the CDR3 DNA reads TGTGCCAGCACCCAGGGCTTAGGAGGCTACACCTTC. It specifies CASTQGLGGYTF. Looking up the rest from reference TRBV2 and TRBJ1-2 gives the full variable domain: EPEVTQTPSHQVTQMGQEVILRCVPISNHLYFYWYRQILGQKVEFLVSFYNNEISEKSEIFDDQFSVERPDGSNFTLKIRSTKLEDSAMYFCASTQGLGGYTFGSGTRLTVV.

The genes are TRBV29-1 and TRBJ2-7; weak D call: TRBD2 (7 bases). Deletions cut 4 bases from V and 6 bases from J, with 16 bases between. This CDR3 region has 13 residues. CDR1 is SQVTM and CDR2 is ANQGSEA in the germline V gene. As DNA, the CDR3 is TGCAGCGTTGTACATCGCGGGGGCACCGAGCAGTACTTC. Protein product: CSVVHRGGTEQYF.

This clonotype was seen many times. The CDR3 spells CASSEMASGVGGELFF. CDR3 in DNA: TGTGCCAGCAGTGAAATGGCTAGCGGGGTAGGCGGGGAGCTGTTTTTT. The V and J genes are TRBV2 and TRBJ2-2, with TRBD2 identical over 9 bases. The germline gives CDR1 SNHLY, CDR2 FYNNEI. The CDR3 contains 16 residues. Losses at the gene ends were 2 bases for V and 7 bases for J; bases not matched to a gene: 8.

The CDR3 region has the DNA TGTGCCAGCAGTTTAATACTAGGGCAATCCTCCTACAATGAGCAGTTCTTC. It yields the protein CASSLILGQSSYNEQFF. The gene calls are TRBV12-3 or TRBV12-4 and TRBJ2-1; weak D call: TRBD2 (5 bases). V lost 2 bases and J 0 bases, leaving 14 bases between the germline ends. The CDR3 has 17 residues.

V usage is TRBV19 and J usage is TRBJ2-7, with TRBD1 identical over 8 bases. The CDR3 runs 14 residues. Germline trimming cut 4 bases from V and 2 bases from J; bases unmatched to any gene: 4. CDR1 is LNHDA and CDR2 is SQIVND in the germline V gene (reference sequence). CDR3: CASSTAGGTYEQYF. CDR3 nucleotide sequence: TGTGCCAGTAGTACGGCAGGGGGCACCTACGAGCAGTACTTC.

In its sample, this clonotype was seen many times. The V and J genes are TRBV20-1 and TRBJ2-3; 14 bases fit TRBD2. The CDR3 runs to 17 residues. V was pared by 4 bases and J by 3 bases, with 9 bases of the junction left unmatched. Germline V gene data show CDR1 as DFQATT and CDR2 as SNEGSKA (reference sequence). The CDR3 is CSATPGLAGELTDTQYF. The CDR3 DNA follows: TGCAGTGCTACCCCGGGACTAGCGGGAGAGTTAACAGATACGCAGTATTTT.